The 4 T cell receptor beta chains below were found in one sample sequenced in a study of response to subunit inactivated influenza vaccine. Via MiXCR, TCRdb re-called the RT-PCR reads, giving one row per CDR3 protein. Here the sample spans hundreds of thousands of distinct CDR3 sequences, approximately 10% being singletons. Sequenced here: PBMCs from blood, sampled on the day of vaccination. These receptors were obtained from a man in his fifties who received an inactivated influenza vaccine.

This clonotype appeared a few times. The chain combines TRBV9 with TRBJ2-1; perhaps TRBD1 as D (6 bases). The germline V and J ends were trimmed by 0 bases and 2 bases, with 9 bases remaining between them. From germline, CDR1 is SGDLS and CDR2 YYNGEE. This CDR3 region has 15 residues. As DNA, the CDR3 is TGTGCCAGCAGCGTAGGAGGACAGACCTACAATGAGCAGTTCTTC. Amino acid sequence: CASSVGGQTYNEQFF.

The chain recombines TRBV11-1 with TRBJ2-3; TRBD2 matches at 14 bases. The CDR3 covers 19 residues. V shed 5 bases, J shed 0 bases, and the junction held 10 bases outside the gene matches. The germline V gene has CDR1 SGHAT and CDR2 FQDESV (reference sequence). The CDR3 DNA reads TGTGCCAGCAGCAAATGGACTAGCGGGGGGACTACTAGCACAGATACGCAGTATTTT. Translating it yields CASSKWTSGGTTSTDTQYF. The whole variable domain, filled in from reference TRBV11-1 and TRBJ2-3, reads EAEVAQSPRYKITEKSQAVAFWCDPISGHATLYWYRQILGQGPELLVQFQDESVVDDSQLPKDRFSAERLKGVDSTLKIQPAELGDSAMYLCASSKWTSGGTTSTDTQYFGPGTRLTVL.

This clonotype appeared a few times. The CDR3 DNA is TGTGCCAGCAGTTCCCAGATCCAGGGGGCGGCAGATACGCAGTATTTT. This encodes CASSSQIQGAADTQYF. This chain links TRBV6-5 with TRBJ2-3; TRBD1 matches 8 bases. With 4 bases clipped from V and 4 bases from J, the junction kept 10 bases outside the gene matches. CDR1 MNHEY and CDR2 SVGAGI come from the germline V gene. This CDR3 has 16 residues.

The chain is built from TRBV29-1 and TRBJ2-3; maybe TRBD2 (5 bases). Germline values: CDR1 SQVTM, CDR2 ANQGSEA. The CDR3 is 14 amino acids. Trimming shortened V by 6 bases and J by 0 bases, and 13 bases separated the two germline ends. CDR3 region: CSVPPGGSTDTQYF. CDR3 nucleotide sequence: TGCAGCGTGCCCCCGGGCGGGAGCACAGATACGCAGTATTTT.